The next 23 T cell receptor beta chains were all read from a single sample in a study of long-term antiretroviral therapy in people with HIV. With survey level as its setting, the immunoSEQ assay was v3.0. Assay used: immunoSEQ multiplex PCR; TCRdb lists only in-frame clones, some missing. This repertoire shows 20,000 or so clones, around 80% found once; its top ten account for under 20%. Source: unsorted PBMCs, taken 0.1 years before starting antiretroviral therapy. The receptors shown here come from a young man with HIV.

This clone has a single count. This chain joins TRBV5-8 and TRBJ2-2, with 9 bases fitting TRBD2. The CDR3 totals 16 residues. Germline lookup yields CDR1 SGHTS and CDR2 YDEGEE. The V gene end was trimmed by 2 bases and the J gene end by 4 bases; junction bases not matched to a gene: 6. CDR3: CASSFFLAGFTGELFF. The CDR3 DNA follows: TGTGCCAGCAGCTTTTTCCTAGCGGGATTCACCGGGGAGCTGTTTTTT. Complete variable domain (other parts from reference TRBV5-8 and TRBJ2-2): EAGVTQSPTHLIKTRGQQATLRCSPISGHTSVYWYQQALGLGLQFLLWYDEGEERNRGNFPPRFSGRQFPNYSSELNVNALELEDSALYLCASSFFLAGFTGELFFGEGSRLTVL.

The rearrangement joins TRBV18 to TRBJ1-1; tentatively, D is TRBD1 (5 bases). V gave up 3 bases and J gave up 1 base, with 9 bases separating them. The V gene's germline CDR1 is KGHSH and CDR2 LQKENI. The CDR3 length is 14 residues. DNA of the CDR3: TGTGCCAGCTCACCCGGACAACAGAACACTGAAGCTTTCTTT. It translates to CASSPGQQNTEAFF.

About this clone itself: Other nucleotide sequences in the sample specify the same CDR3. For the CDR3, the DNA is TGTGCCAGCAGTTTGGCCAGTAGCAATCAGCCCCAGCATTTT. Translated: CASSLASSNQPQHF. J is TRBJ1-5 and V is TRBV28, with unresolved D. Between the trimmed V and J ends, which lost 3 bases and 0 bases, there was a span of 6 bases. This CDR3 comprises 14 residues. Germline loops: CDR1 MDHEN, CDR2 SYDVKM. Full variable domain (missing parts from reference TRBV28 and TRBJ1-5): DVKVTQSSRYLVKRTGEKVFLECVQDMDHENMFWYRQDPGLGLRLIYFSYDVKMKEKGDIPEGYSVSREKKERFSLILESASTNQTSMYLCASSLASSNQPQHFGDGTRLSIL.

This rearrangement joins TRBV19 to TRBJ2-7, with no clear D. Trimming removed 3 bases at V and 2 bases at J, with 11 bases between. The CDR3 runs to 14 residues. The germline CDR1 and CDR2 sequences are LNHDA and SQIVND (reference sequence). This chain's CDR3 is CASSILGQPYEQYF. The CDR3 DNA is TGTGCCAGTAGTATTCTCGGGCAACCCTACGAGCAGTACTTC.

This chain joins TRBV27 and TRBJ1-2; D uncertain. CDR3 length: 14 residues. Germline V gene data show CDR1 as MNHEY and CDR2 as SMNVEV (reference sequence). V shed 3 bases and J shed 8 bases, with 16 bases lying between them. CDR3 sequence: CASSFRAPSKGYTF. For the CDR3, the DNA is TGTGCCAGCAGTTTTAGGGCCCCGTCTAAGGGCTACACCTTC.

The CDR3 DNA reads as TGTGCCAGTGGGGGCCAGGGCCATCAGCCCCAGCATTTT. It codes for CASGGQGHQPQHF. The V gene is TRBV19, the J gene TRBJ1-5, with D maybe TRBD1 (6 bases). Trimming removed 8 bases at V and 5 bases at J, with 13 bases between. This CDR3 contains 13 residues. The germline CDR1 and CDR2 sequences are LNHDA and SQIVND (reference sequence).

J is TRBJ2-2 and V is TRBV7-3, with a tentative D call TRBD1 (5 bases). Germline V gene data show CDR1 as SGHTA and CDR2 as FQGTGA. V lost 2 bases, J lost 5 bases, and 12 bases lay in between. The CDR3 has 15 residues. Here the CDR3 reads CASSLARDGTGELFF. DNA of the CDR3: TGTGCCAGCAGCTTAGCCAGGGATGGGACCGGGGAGCTGTTTTTT.

The chain is built from TRBV15 and TRBJ1-2, with 7 bases that match TRBD1. The trim removed 3 bases at V and 2 bases at J, leaving 6 bases unmatched. Germline V CDR1 and CDR2: LNHNV, YYDKDF (reference sequence). This CDR3 comprises 15 residues. CDR3 in DNA: TGTGCCACCAGCAGGCTTACAGGGGTGAACTATGGCTACACCTTC. It translates to CATSRLTGVNYGYTF.

The chain joins TRBV6-5 to TRBJ2-7; tentatively, D is TRBD1 (5 bases). Germline V lookup: CDR1 MNHEY, CDR2 SVGAGI. Trimming took 2 bases from V and 3 from J, leaving 14 bases between them. The CDR3 sequence is 15 residues long. In DNA, the CDR3 is TGTGCCAGCAGTTACCGCTCCGACAGCTTCTACGAGCAGTACTTC. Translating gives CASSYRSDSFYEQYF.

This clone was seen only a few times. The chain carries TRBV7-9 and TRBJ2-3; D gene uncertain. The CDR3 runs 13 residues. V lost 5 bases and J 9 bases, leaving 15 bases between the germline ends. Germline loops: CDR1 SEHNR, CDR2 FQNEAQ (reference sequence). CDR3: CASSHPWLPTQYF. In nucleotides, the CDR3 is TGTGCCAGCAGCCACCCCTGGCTCCCCACGCAGTATTTT. The whole variable domain, remainder taken from reference TRBV7-9 and TRBJ2-3, is DTGVSQNPRHKITKRGQNVTFRCDPISEHNRLYWYRQTLGQGPEFLTYFQNEAQLEKSRLLSDRFSAERPKGSFSTLEIQRTEQGDSAMYLCASSHPWLPTQYFGPGTRLTVL.

The V and J genes are TRBV19 and TRBJ1-1, with no clear D. Deletions cut 3 bases from V and 1 base from J, with 18 bases between. Germline values: CDR1 LNHDA, CDR2 SQIVND (reference sequence). The CDR3 has 17 amino acids. CDR3 amino acids: CASSMGERELANTEAFF. Here the CDR3 DNA reads TGTGCCAGTAGTATGGGTGAGCGGGAGCTGGCGAACACTGAAGCTTTCTTT.

V is TRBV7-2 and J is TRBJ2-1; 12 bases are shared with TRBD2. V shed 5 bases and J 5 bases; nucleotides not matched to a gene: 4. Germline assignment: CDR1 SGHTA and CDR2 FQGNSA. The CDR3 consists of 15 residues. The CDR3 nucleotides read TGTGCCAGCAGCCCAGGACTAGCGGGGAACAATGAGCAGTTCTTC. Translating it yields CASSPGLAGNNEQFF.

The chain has TRBV7-3 and TRBJ2-1; 8 bases agree with TRBD2. The V segment lost 3 bases and the J segment 6 bases; nucleotides outside the gene matches: 10. The germline CDR1 and CDR2 sequences are SGHTA and FQGTGA. CDR3 length equals 16 residues. The CDR3 is CASSLTGTSLSNEQFF. Written as DNA, the CDR3 is TGTGCCAGCAGCTTGACCGGGACTAGTCTTTCCAATGAGCAGTTCTTC.

The V and J genes are TRBV15 and TRBJ1-4; D is ambiguous. The CDR3 is 13 residues long. Germline-derived CDR1 and CDR2 are LNHNV and YYDKDF (reference sequence). The V and J ends lost 2 bases and 6 bases respectively, with 7 bases between them. The CDR3 DNA reads as TGTGCCACCAGCAGAAGAAGCGATGAAAAACTGTTTTTT. Translation gives CATSRRSDEKLFF. The variable domain in full, completed from reference TRBV15 and TRBJ1-4, reads DAMVIQNPRYQVTQFGKPVTLSCSQTLNHNVMYWYQQKSSQAPKLLFHYYDKDFNNEADTPDNFQSRRPNTSFCFLDIRSPGLGDTAMYLCATSRRSDEKLFFGSGTQLSVL.

The chain links TRBV21-1 to TRBJ2-3. TRBV21-1 is described as a pseudogene. CDR3 length: 14 amino acids. The CDR3 DNA is TGTGCCAGCAGCAAGTGGGGGACCACAGATACGCAGTATTTT. This codes for CASSKWGTTDTQYF.

The gene calls are TRBV7-3 and TRBJ2-2, with 11 bases that match TRBD1. CDR1 and CDR2 (germline): SGHTA, FQGTGA. After removal of 5 bases from V and 4 bases from J, the junction contained 9 bases not matched to a gene. This CDR3 is built from 17 residues. Here the CDR3 DNA reads TGTGCCAGCAGCGACGGAGGCGGACAGGGGGCCACCGGGGAGCTGTTTTTT. It codes for CASSDGGGQGATGELFF. The complete variable domain, with remaining parts taken from reference TRBV7-3 and TRBJ2-2, reads GAGVSQTPSNKVTEKGKYVELRCDPISGHTALYWYRQSLGQGPEFLIYFQGTGAADDSGLPNDRFFAVRPEGSVSTLKIQRTERGDSAVYLCASSDGGGQGATGELFFGEGSRLTVL.

The chain carries TRBV7-3 and TRBJ2-3; 8 bases align to TRBD2. V shed 3 bases, J shed 7 bases, and the junction held 9 bases outside the gene matches. Germline values: CDR1 SGHTA, CDR2 FQGTGA. The CDR3 is 15 amino acids. The CDR3 bases are TGTGCCAGCAGCTTCGGAGGAGCGGGAGTGTATACGCAGTATTTT. As protein: CASSFGGAGVYTQYF.

The genes are TRBV6-5 and TRBJ2-5; 7 bases match TRBD1. J gave up 0 bases and V 2 bases, and 3 bases lay outside the gene matches. CDR3 size: 15 residues. Germline CDR1 and CDR2: MNHEY and SVGAGI. CDR3 in amino acids: CASSYMTGNQETQYF. DNA of the CDR3: TGTGCCAGCAGTTACATGACAGGGAACCAAGAGACCCAGTACTTC.

This clone was detected a few times. The chain uses TRBV19 and TRBJ2-1; a possible D gene is TRBD2 (5 bases). Germline CDR1 reads LNHDA; CDR2 reads SQIVND (reference sequence). Trimming stripped 4 bases from V and 8 bases from J, with 15 bases between. This CDR3 region has 14 residues. The CDR3 DNA sequence: TGTGCCAGTAGTACGACGAGGGTGTACGATGAGCAGTTCTTC. It codes for CASSTTRVYDEQFF.

This chain connects TRBV9 to TRBJ2-2, with D uncertain. Trimming took off 7 bases at V and 4 bases at J, with 20 bases between the two ends. The V gene's germline CDR1 is SGDLS and CDR2 YYNGEE. This CDR3 is built from 16 residues. In nucleotides, the CDR3 is TGTGCCAGCGGCCTTAGTAAGATGGGATCCACCGGGGAGCTGTTTTTT. Amino acids: CASGLSKMGSTGELFF.

V is TRBV11-1 and J is TRBJ1-1; no clear D gene. The ends were cut back, 8 bases at V and 2 bases at J, with 18 bases in the middle. The V gene's germline CDR1 is SGHAT and CDR2 FQDESV (reference sequence). This CDR3 spans 15 amino acids. The CDR3: CASVVSSRPNTEAFF. The CDR3 DNA follows: TGTGCCAGCGTAGTAAGCAGCCGACCCAACACTGAAGCTTTCTTT. Full variable domain (missing parts from reference TRBV11-1 and TRBJ1-1): EAEVAQSPRYKITEKSQAVAFWCDPISGHATLYWYRQILGQGPELLVQFQDESVVDDSQLPKDRFSAERLKGVDSTLKIQPAELGDSAMYLCASVVSSRPNTEAFFGQGTRLTVV.

V usage is TRBV27 and J usage is TRBJ1-1; 8 bases match TRBD1. V shed 6 bases and J 0 bases; nucleotides not matched to a gene: 3. The CDR3 runs to 14 residues. The germline CDR1 and CDR2 sequences are MNHEY and SMNVEV (reference sequence). Here the CDR3 reads CASRDRGLNTEAFF. CDR3 DNA sequence: TGTGCCAGCAGAGACAGGGGACTGAACACTGAAGCTTTCTTT.

The rearrangement joins TRBV11-1 to TRBJ2-5; D remains unclear. This CDR3 is 12 amino acids long. Germline CDR1 is SGHAT and CDR2 is FQDESV (reference sequence). The V end lost 5 bases, the J end lost 0 bases, and 4 bases lay between the germline ends. CDR3: CASSANQETQYF. CDR3 bases: TGTGCCAGCAGCGCCAACCAAGAGACCCAGTACTTC.